A single sample is the source of the 11 T cell receptor beta chains below, sequenced in a study of T cell changes during pregnancy in multiple sclerosis. The method was immunoSEQ multiplex PCR; TCRdb's version includes in-frame clones alone and lacks a portion of them. The table records 43,000 or so clones, 85% to 95% of them present only once. This sample comprised peripheral blood, obtained in the third trimester of pregnancy. All receptors come from a female donor with multiple sclerosis, enrolled in a pregnancy study.

This chain connects TRBV6-1 to TRBJ2-3, with a tentative D call TRBD1 (6 bases). CDR1 and CDR2 (germline): MNHNS, SASEGT. This CDR3 has 15 residues. Between the trimmed V and J ends, which lost 4 bases and 1 base, there was a span of 12 bases. CDR3 amino acids: CASSGQGTGTDTQYF. For the CDR3, the DNA is TGTGCCAGCAGTGGTCAGGGGACCGGCACAGATACGCAGTATTTT.

This chain links TRBV27 with TRBJ1-1, with TRBD1 matching over 8 bases. This CDR3 region has 15 residues. V shed 6 bases and J 6 bases; nucleotides not matched to a gene: 12. Germline CDR1 is MNHEY and CDR2 is SMNVEV (reference sequence). The DNA for the CDR3 is TGTGCCAGCAGCAGGACAGGGTTGGGTTATTCTGAAGCTTTCTTT. Its protein product is CASSRTGLGYSEAFF.

This clone was recorded many times. The rearrangement links TRBV4-3 to TRBJ2-3; TRBD2 is a possible D gene (7 bases). V was clipped by 0 bases and J by 2 bases, with 15 bases between them. CDR1 and CDR2 (germline): LGHNA, YSLEER. The CDR3 runs 17 residues. The CDR3 region has the DNA TGCGCCAGCAGCCAAGAGATGGGAGGGGGGGCCACAGATACGCAGTATTTT. Translation gives CASSQEMGGGATDTQYF.

CDR3 protein: CAISGTGLGGEQFF. The CDR3 DNA sequence: TGTGCCATCAGTGGGACAGGCCTAGGCGGTGAGCAGTTCTTC. The chain recombines TRBV10-3 with TRBJ2-1, with 7 nucleotides matching TRBD1. CDR3 length: 14 amino acids. Unmatched junction bases numbered 9, after V lost 4 bases and J lost 9 bases. Germline V lookup: CDR1 ENHRY, CDR2 SYGVKD.

The chain uses TRBV19 and TRBJ2-6, with 7 bases fitting TRBD2. V lost 5 bases and J lost 0; bases outside the gene matches: 7. Germline CDR1 reads LNHDA; CDR2 reads SQIVND (reference sequence). This CDR3 has 17 amino acids. The chain's CDR3 is CASSYGGFSSGANVLTF. In DNA, the CDR3 is TGTGCCAGTAGTTACGGGGGGTTCAGCTCTGGGGCCAACGTCCTGACTTTC.

The CDR3 spells CSAGEEETQYF. The CDR3 region has the DNA TGCAGTGCCGGGGAGGAGGAGACCCAGTACTTC. The chain has TRBV20-1 and TRBJ2-5, with D possibly being TRBD2 (6 bases). There are 11 residues in the CDR3. Trimming shortened V by 6 bases and J by 5 bases, and 10 bases separated the two germline ends. Germline assignment: CDR1 DFQATT and CDR2 SNEGSKA (reference sequence).

This chain connects TRBV19 to TRBJ1-5; D gene ambiguous. The CDR3 runs 15 residues. The ends were cut back, 4 bases at V and 4 bases at J, with 14 bases in the middle. Germline lookup yields CDR1 LNHDA and CDR2 SQIVND (reference sequence). The CDR3 is CASSKQAKRNQPQHF. The CDR3 DNA is TGTGCCAGTAGTAAGCAGGCTAAACGTAATCAGCCCCAGCATTTT.

This clone appeared once. V is TRBV15 and J is TRBJ2-3; the match to TRBD2 covers 10 bases. Germline V lookup: CDR1 LNHNV, CDR2 YYDKDF (reference sequence). V lost 5 bases, J lost 2 bases, and 4 bases stayed unmatched. The CDR3 loop spans 15 amino acids. CDR3 loop: CATSGGLAATDTQYF. The DNA of the CDR3 is TGTGCCACCAGCGGAGGACTAGCGGCCACAGATACGCAGTATTTT.

The chain links TRBV18 to TRBJ2-1; maybe TRBD2 (6 bases). CDR3 size: 16 residues. Trimming shortened V by 1 base and J by 4 bases, and 14 bases separated the two germline ends. Germline values: CDR1 KGHSH, CDR2 LQKENI. CDR3 amino acids: CASSPLVADYYNEQFF. The CDR3 DNA sequence: TGTGCCAGCTCACCACTCGTGGCGGACTATTACAATGAGCAGTTCTTC.

The chain links TRBV11-1 to TRBJ1-1; 7 bases are a match to TRBD1. Per germline, CDR1 SGHAT and CDR2 FQDESV (reference sequence). The V and J ends lost 8 bases and 1 base, in that order; junction bases with no gene match: 7. The CDR3 length is 14 residues. CDR3 loop: CASASTGRNTEAFF. As DNA, the CDR3 is TGTGCCAGCGCATCGACAGGGAGGAACACTGAAGCTTTCTTT.

Only one count was recorded for this clone. The V gene is TRBV7-9, the J gene TRBJ1-2; D gene ambiguous. Looked up from germline, CDR1 is SEHNR and CDR2 is FQNEAQ (reference sequence). The CDR3 is 17 residues long. V lost 1 base and J 4 bases, leaving 19 bases between the germline ends. The CDR3 spells CASSLGGVPFLFYGYTF. DNA for the CDR3: TGTGCCAGCAGCTTAGGGGGAGTCCCCTTCCTCTTCTATGGCTACACCTTC.